This TCR beta chain is from a study of blood T cell repertoires in COVID-19. At the level of the study: Sites in the United States, Italy and Spain provided acute and convalescent COVID-19 samples.

Cohort 3 donors were reported recovered after two negative PCRs, clearance, or symptom resolution. How the authors handled the data: Amplified reference gene primers provided the basis for estimating nucleated cell counts. Profiling relied on immunoSEQ multiplex PCR, and the TCRdb table lists in-frame clones only, not all of them. The DNA was the basis for D and trimming; V, J and clone size are from that table. The sample records a few hundred thousand clones, just over 85% being singletons. This sequence was found in a man aged 35 to 55 who had recovered from COVID-19. The sequencing sample was made of PBMCs or T cells enriched from blood (not recorded which).

The CDR3 here is CASSSLERQETQYF. CDR3 bases: TGTGCCAGCAGTTCCTTAGAACGCCAAGAGACCCAGTACTTC. The chain links TRBV27 to TRBJ2-5; unclear D gene. The CDR3 length is 14 residues. V lost 4 bases and J lost 1, with 10 bases in between. The germline gives CDR1 MNHEY, CDR2 SMNVEV (reference sequence).